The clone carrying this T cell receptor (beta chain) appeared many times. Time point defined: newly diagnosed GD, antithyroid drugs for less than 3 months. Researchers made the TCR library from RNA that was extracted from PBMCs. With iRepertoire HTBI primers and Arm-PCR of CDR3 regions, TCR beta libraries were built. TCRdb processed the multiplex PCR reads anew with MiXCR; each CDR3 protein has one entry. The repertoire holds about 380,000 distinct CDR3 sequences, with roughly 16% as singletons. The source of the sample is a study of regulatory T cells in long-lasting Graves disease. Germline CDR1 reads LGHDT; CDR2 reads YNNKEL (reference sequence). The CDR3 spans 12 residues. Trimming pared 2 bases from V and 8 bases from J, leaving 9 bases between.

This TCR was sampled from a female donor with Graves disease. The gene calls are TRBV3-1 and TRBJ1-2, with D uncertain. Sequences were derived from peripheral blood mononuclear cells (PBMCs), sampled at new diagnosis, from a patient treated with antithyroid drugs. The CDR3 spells CASSQPRWGYTF. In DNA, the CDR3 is TGTGCCAGCAGCCAACCCAGGTGGGGCTACACCTTC.